A single sample is the source of the 19 T cell receptor beta chains below, sequenced in a study of cytomegalovirus exposure and HLA in healthy donors. The PCR was carried out with 60 Vbeta primers and 13 Jbeta primers. Clones were sequenced by immunoSEQ multiplex PCR, and TCRdb holds only the in-frame ones, with some missing. The repertoire holds some 130,000 clones, about 70% seen once, with 6% to 8% in the top ten. Specimen: PBMCs. These receptors all come from a male donor in good health and CMV-seronegative.

The gene calls are TRBV28 and TRBJ2-5; D is possibly TRBD1 (7 bases). The CDR3 contains 13 residues. The V gene's germline CDR1 is MDHEN and CDR2 SYDVKM. V shed 6 bases and J shed 3 bases, with 11 bases lying between them. The CDR3 spells CASSFRGEETQYF. The CDR3 DNA reads as TGTGCCAGCAGCTTCAGGGGGGAAGAGACCCAGTACTTC.

V gene TRBV10-2 combines with J gene TRBJ2-7; 10 nucleotides align to TRBD2. The V and J ends lost 6 bases and 4 bases, in that order; junction bases with no gene match: 9. This CDR3 is 15 amino acids long. Germline assignment: CDR1 WSHSY and CDR2 SAAADI. The CDR3 protein is CASSPSGRALYEQYF. The CDR3 region has the DNA TGCGCCAGCAGCCCCAGCGGGAGGGCCTTGTACGAGCAGTACTTC.

The CDR3 region is CASRPGSNSNTGELFF. The CDR3 region has the DNA TGTGCCAGCAGACCAGGATCCAATTCGAACACCGGGGAGCTGTTTTTT. The chain is built from TRBV28 and TRBJ2-2; D uncertain. The CDR3 sequence is 16 residues long. The germline V gene encodes CDR1 MDHEN and CDR2 SYDVKM. V was pared by 6 bases and J by 0 bases, with 14 bases between.

This clone turned up a few times. The rearrangement links TRBV30 to TRBJ1-2; 11 bases are a match to TRBD1. The CDR3 is made up of 14 amino acids. The junction had 7 bases not matched to a gene; V was cut back by 2 bases and J by 8 bases. Germline V gene lookup returns CDR1 GTSNPN and CDR2 SVGIG (reference sequence). CDR3 bases: TGTGCCTGGAGTAGGGACAGGGGGTTGAAAGGCTACACCTTC. The encoded protein is CAWSRDRGLKGYTF.

This clone has only one observation. The V and J genes are TRBV18 and TRBJ1-1, with 8 positions matching TRBD1. Germline lookup yields CDR1 KGHSH and CDR2 LQKENI. V dropped 6 bases and J dropped 1; count of bases not matched to a gene: 4. This CDR3 has 14 amino acids. CDR3 region: CASSQDRANTEAFF. The CDR3 DNA sequence: TGTGCCAGCTCGCAGGACAGGGCGAACACTGAAGCTTTCTTT.

This clone was counted only a few times. V usage is TRBV7-2 and J usage is TRBJ2-5; 11 bases are a match to TRBD2. V shed 0 bases and J 5 bases; nucleotides not matched to a gene: 2. The V gene's germline CDR1 is SGHTA and CDR2 FQGNSA. The CDR3 loop spans 15 amino acids. The CDR3 loop is CASSLAWTSGETQYF. Written as DNA, the CDR3 is TGTGCCAGCAGCTTAGCGTGGACTAGCGGGGAGACCCAGTACTTC.

Regarding this clone: Other DNA variants within this sample encode the same CDR3. The chain couples TRBV5-8 to TRBJ2-5, with 7 bases matching TRBD1. The V gene's germline CDR1 is SGHTS and CDR2 YDEGEE. Unmatched junction bases numbered 5, after V lost 2 bases and J lost 4 bases. The CDR3 is 14 residues long. The CDR3 nucleotides read TGTGCCAGCAGCTTTTTGACAGGGCCAGAGACCCAGTACTTC. Its protein product is CASSFLTGPETQYF.

The chain links TRBV18 to TRBJ2-3; 9 bases align to TRBD1. The V and J ends lost 4 bases and 1 base, in that order; junction bases with no gene match: 3. Germline CDR1 reads KGHSH; CDR2 reads LQKENI. The CDR3 totals 15 residues. The CDR3 protein is CASSRDREGTDTQYF. The CDR3 DNA sequence: TGTGCCAGCTCACGGGACAGGGAAGGCACAGATACGCAGTATTTT.

The rearrangement links TRBV5-1 to TRBJ2-3; 11 bases agree with TRBD2. This CDR3 comprises 17 residues. Germline CDR1 SGHRS, CDR2 YFSETQ. Trimming removed 7 bases from V and 8 bases from J; junction bases left unmatched: 18. DNA for the CDR3: TGCGCCAGCGGCCCGGGCCTAGCGGGAGGCCCTGTAGGTACGCAGTATTTT. Its translation: CASGPGLAGGPVGTQYF.

CDR3 in DNA: TGCAGCGTTGCGGGGGTCTTGAACACTGAAGCTTTCTTT. This translates into CSVAGVLNTEAFF. The V gene is TRBV29-1, the J gene TRBJ1-1; possible D gene TRBD1, 5 bases. CDR1 and CDR2 (germline): SQVTM, ANQGSEA. The CDR3 length is 13 residues. The V end lost 4 bases, the J end lost 0 bases, and 9 bases lay between the germline ends. The entire variable domain, with the rest obtained from reference TRBV29-1 and TRBJ1-1, is as follows: SAVISQKPSRDICQRGTSLTIQCQVDSQVTMMFWYRQQPGQSLTLIATANQGSEATYESGFVIDKFPISRPNLTFSTLTVSNMSPEDSSIYLCSVAGVLNTEAFFGQGTRLTVV.

The table lists this clone with a count of one. The V call is TRBV9, the J call TRBJ1-1; D possibly corresponds to TRBD1 (6 bases). Germline loops: CDR1 SGDLS, CDR2 YYNGEE. The CDR3 runs to 13 residues. The V end lost 4 bases, the J end lost 4 bases, and 11 bases lay between the germline ends. CDR3 sequence reads: CASSIGTTTEAFF. CDR3 nucleotide sequence: TGTGCCAGCAGCATTGGGACAACCACTGAAGCTTTCTTT.

The DNA for the CDR3 is TGTGCCAGCAGCCCAATTGACAGGGGCGGGGATCAGCCCCAGCATTTT. Translating it yields CASSPIDRGGDQPQHF. V and J are TRBV9 and TRBJ1-5; 8 bases align to TRBD1. V lost 4 bases, J lost 5 bases, and 11 bases stayed unmatched. The CDR3 is 16 residues long. Germline V lookup: CDR1 SGDLS, CDR2 YYNGEE.

The chain employs TRBV7-6 and TRBJ2-2, with TRBD2 as a possible D gene (5 bases). V lost 5 bases and J lost 1, with 8 bases in between. CDR3 length: 14 residues. Germline CDR1 reads SGHVS; CDR2 reads FNYEAQ. In DNA form, the CDR3 reads TGTGCCAGCAGCCCCGGACTGAACACCGGGGAGCTGTTTTTT. Amino acid sequence: CASSPGLNTGELFF.

The V call is TRBV28, the J call TRBJ1-2, with 9 bases fitting TRBD1. The germline CDR1 and CDR2 sequences are MDHEN and SYDVKM. The V gene end was trimmed by 6 bases and the J gene end by 7 bases; junction bases not matched to a gene: 6. The CDR3 is made up of 13 amino acids. CDR3 nucleotide sequence: TGTGCCAGCAGGGGGGGACAGGGTGGTGGCTACACCTTC. As protein: CASRGGQGGGYTF.

The chain has TRBV9 and TRBJ2-3; the match to TRBD2 covers 7 bases. Germline CDR1 is SGDLS and CDR2 is YYNGEE. CDR3 size: 16 residues. V shed 0 bases and J 5 bases; nucleotides not matched to a gene: 9. CDR3 loop: CASSVAGGGQIDTQYF. CDR3 nucleotide sequence: TGTGCCAGCAGCGTAGCTGGGGGAGGGCAAATAGATACGCAGTATTTT.

Only a few counts were recorded for this clone. The chain links TRBV6-6 to TRBJ1-2; TRBD1 matches 7 bases. The junction had 13 bases not matched to a gene; V was cut back by 6 bases and J by 6 bases. The germline V gene encodes CDR1 MNHNY and CDR2 SVGAGI (reference sequence). This CDR3 is 15 amino acids long. The CDR3 reads CASRFSRQGFDGYTF. The CDR3 bases are TGTGCCAGCAGATTTTCCAGACAGGGCTTCGATGGCTACACCTTC.

V gene TRBV18 combines with J gene TRBJ2-4; D is perhaps TRBD1 (6 bases). CDR3 length: 18 amino acids. CDR1 and CDR2 (germline): KGHSH, LQKENI. V lost 1 base and J 6 bases, leaving 22 bases between the germline ends. The CDR3 sequence: CASSPRTLGASWGNIQYF. CDR3 coding DNA: TGTGCCAGCTCACCACGGACGCTGGGGGCCTCTTGGGGAAACATTCAGTACTTC.

The chain joins TRBV18 to TRBJ2-7; 8 bases map to TRBD1. This CDR3 contains 14 residues. Trimming cost V 6 bases and J 6 bases; bases outside gene matches: 10. The V gene's germline CDR1 is KGHSH and CDR2 LQKENI. CDR3 DNA: TGTGCCAGCTCCCTGGACAGGGCTATCGGCGAGCAGTACTTC. Residues: CASSLDRAIGEQYF.

The CDR3 DNA follows: TGTGCCAGCTCACCCCCCCCGGGCCAAGAGACCCAGTACTTC. As protein: CASSPPPGQETQYF. The gene calls are TRBV18 and TRBJ2-5, with D uncertain. CDR3 length equals 14 residues. CDR1 and CDR2 from the germline V gene are KGHSH and LQKENI. V was pared by 3 bases and J by 1 base, with 9 bases between.